This T cell receptor (beta chain) was obtained from a study of B cell selection in AIRE deficiency. Findings of the study overall: Around a third of healthy-donor shared Treg TCRbeta sequences appeared in patient Tconv cells.

The CDR3 runs 17 residues. Trimming left V 5 bases short and J 4 bases short, with 24 bases between. In germline, CDR1 is SEHNR, CDR2 FQNEAQ (reference sequence). Repertoires were generated with immunoSEQ multiplex PCR, while TCRdb's copy carries only in-frame clones and drops some. The sample has 25,000 or so clones; 95% to 98% are singletons. CD4+CD127+ cells were sorted as the conventional CD4 T cells. Of note for this clone: Its antigen is unknown.

The sequenced material came from conventional CD4+ T cells sorted from PBMCs. This TCR derives from a human donor with AIRE deficiency. The chain couples TRBV7-9 to TRBJ2-7; TRBD2 is a possible D gene (5 bases). The CDR3 DNA is TGTGCCAGCAGCCCCACCGGGGTAGCGCGGCCCTCGTACGAGCAGTACTTC. Translated, it gives CASSPTGVARPSYEQYF.